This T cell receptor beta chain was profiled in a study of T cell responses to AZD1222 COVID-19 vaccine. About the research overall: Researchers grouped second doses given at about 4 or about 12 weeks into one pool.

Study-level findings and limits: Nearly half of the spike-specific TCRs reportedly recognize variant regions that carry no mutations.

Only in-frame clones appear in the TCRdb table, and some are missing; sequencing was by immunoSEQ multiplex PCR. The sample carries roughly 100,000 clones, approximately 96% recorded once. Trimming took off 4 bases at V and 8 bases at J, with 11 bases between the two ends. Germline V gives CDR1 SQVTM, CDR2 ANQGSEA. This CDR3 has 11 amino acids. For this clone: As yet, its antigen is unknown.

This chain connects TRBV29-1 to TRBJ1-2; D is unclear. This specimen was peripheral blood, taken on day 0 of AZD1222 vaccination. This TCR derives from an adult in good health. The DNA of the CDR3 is TGCAGCGTTGCCGAGGGTTACGGCTACACCTTC. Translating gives CSVAEGYGYTF.